These 21 T cell receptor beta chains came from one sample sequenced in a study of blood T cell repertoires in COVID-19. Repertoires were generated with immunoSEQ multiplex PCR, while TCRdb's copy carries only in-frame clones and drops some. This sample has about 270,000 clones, with roughly nine tenths found just once. What was sequenced was peripheral blood. Every receptor here comes from a young woman with COVID-19, enrolled during active disease.

The V call is TRBV9, the J call TRBJ2-7; D remains ambiguous. The CDR3 totals 15 residues. Per the germline V gene, CDR1 is SGDLS and CDR2 is YYNGEE. V shed 4 bases and J shed 4 bases, with 18 bases lying between them. CDR3 sequence (DNA): TGTGCCAGCAGCCCCGTTGGCTCCACACAATACGAGCAGTACTTC. Translation: CASSPVGSTQYEQYF.

This chain links TRBV6-4 with TRBJ2-1, with 8 bases that match TRBD1. The CDR3 consists of 15 residues. V was pared by 5 bases and J by 5 bases, with 8 bases of the junction left unmatched. The germline V gene has CDR1 MRHNA and CDR2 SNTAGT. The CDR3 sequence is CASSTDREGDNEQFF. The CDR3 DNA reads as TGTGCCAGCAGTACGGACAGGGAAGGAGACAATGAGCAGTTCTTC.

This clone was counted only a few times. V gene TRBV24-1 combines with J gene TRBJ2-7; 7 nucleotides align to TRBD1. The germline V gene has CDR1 KGHDR and CDR2 SFDVKD. The CDR3 spans 16 residues. V was pared by 5 bases and J by 3 bases, with 12 bases of the junction left unmatched. For the CDR3, the DNA is TGTGCCACCAGTGGTCCAACAGGGGAACTCGGCTACGAGCAGTACTTC. Amino acid sequence: CATSGPTGELGYEQYF.

In its sample, this clone was seen a few times. The chain links TRBV11-2 to TRBJ1-1; D remains unclear. Trimming shortened V by 2 bases and J by 7 bases, and 8 bases separated the two germline ends. The CDR3 has 12 amino acids. The V gene's germline CDR1 is SGHAT and CDR2 FQNNGV. The CDR3 is CASSLRGSEAFF. The CDR3 DNA sequence: TGTGCCAGCAGCTTACGAGGCAGTGAAGCTTTCTTT.

This rearrangement joins TRBV14 to TRBJ2-7; possible D gene TRBD1, 5 bases. V was clipped by 2 bases and J by 1 base, with 24 bases between them. Looked up from germline, CDR1 is SGHDN and CDR2 is FVKESK. The CDR3 loop spans 19 amino acids. CDR3 in amino acids: CASSQTFRGPLISSYEQYF. CDR3 nucleotides: TGTGCCAGCAGCCAAACCTTTAGGGGCCCCCTTATCTCGTCCTACGAGCAGTACTTC.

This clone was observed a single time. The chain combines TRBV28 with TRBJ2-5, with D possibly being TRBD1 (6 bases). This CDR3 region has 14 residues. V shed 5 bases and J shed 2 bases, with 12 bases lying between them. Germline-derived CDR1 and CDR2 are MDHEN and SYDVKM. CDR3 in DNA: TGTGCCAGCAGTCTTGGACAGTTACAAGAGACCCAGTACTTC. Amino acid sequence: CASSLGQLQETQYF.

The genes are TRBV4-1 and TRBJ2-7; D may be TRBD1 (6 bases). CDR1 is MGHRA, CDR2 YSYEKL, per germline. Trimming stripped 0 bases from V and 3 bases from J, with 12 bases between. This CDR3 has 15 amino acids. CDR3 nucleotides: TGCGCCAGCAGCCAAGAGGACTCCAGGGGCTACGAGCAGTACTTC. Protein sequence: CASSQEDSRGYEQYF.

V is TRBV5-4 and J is TRBJ1-1; the D gene is possibly TRBD1 (5 bases). Trimming cost V 3 bases and J 3 bases, with 15 bases left between them. The CDR3 is 15 amino acids. Germline V gene lookup returns CDR1 SGHNT and CDR2 YYREEE (reference sequence). CDR3 in amino acids: CASSYQGWGDTEAFF. CDR3 nucleotides: TGTGCCAGCAGCTACCAAGGTTGGGGGGACACTGAAGCTTTCTTT. Looking up the rest from reference TRBV5-4 and TRBJ1-1 gives the full variable domain: ETGVTQSPTHLIKTRGQQVTLRCSSQSGHNTVSWYQQALGQGPQFIFQYYREEENGRGNFPPRFSGLQFPNYSSELNVNALELDDSALYLCASSYQGWGDTEAFFGQGTRLTVV.

This rearrangement joins TRBV3-1 (or the pseudogene TRBV3-2) to TRBJ1-4; D is uncertain. V lost 3 bases to trimming and J lost 10 bases, with 9 bases between them. From germline, CDR1 is LGHDT and CDR2 YNNKEL (reference sequence). This CDR3 has 12 amino acids. The CDR3 reads CASSHDTRKLFF. CDR3 sequence (DNA): TGTGCCAGCAGCCACGATACACGAAAACTGTTTTTT.

This clone was detected only a few times. The chain carries TRBV20-1 and TRBJ2-7; TRBD2 agrees at 9 bases. Germline V lookup: CDR1 DFQATT, CDR2 SNEGSKA (reference sequence). Trimming removed 3 bases from V and 5 bases from J; junction bases left unmatched: 8. The CDR3 spans 14 residues. CDR3 in DNA: TGCAGTGCTAGTGGCCTAGCGGGGCGCCACGAGCAGTACTTC. Protein sequence: CSASGLAGRHEQYF.

This clone was found once. The rearrangement joins TRBV5-4 to TRBJ2-7; 12 nucleotides match TRBD1. V lost 3 bases to trimming and J lost 6 bases; unmatched junction nucleotides: 7. Germline assignment: CDR1 SGHNT and CDR2 YYREEE (reference sequence). The CDR3 runs 15 residues. The CDR3 reads CASSWGGQGAVEQYF. CDR3 coding DNA: TGTGCCAGCAGCTGGGGGGGACAGGGGGCGGTCGAGCAGTACTTC.

The chain couples TRBV5-8 to TRBJ2-7; no reliable D call. Trimming shortened V by 4 bases and J by 0 bases, and 2 bases separated the two germline ends. The germline V gene encodes CDR1 SGHTS and CDR2 YDEGEE. The CDR3 is 11 amino acids. CDR3 protein: CASSHSYEQYF. In nucleotides, the CDR3 is TGTGCCAGCAGCCACTCCTACGAGCAGTACTTC. Based on the CDR3 plus reference TRBV5-8 and TRBJ2-7, the full variable domain is EAGVTQSPTHLIKTRGQQATLRCSPISGHTSVYWYQQALGLGLQFLLWYDEGEERNRGNFPPRFSGRQFPNYSSELNVNALELEDSALYLCASSHSYEQYFGPGTRLTVT.

V is TRBV14 and J is TRBJ2-1; no clear D. Trimming pared 5 bases from V and 3 bases from J, leaving 8 bases between. The CDR3 has 13 residues. The germline CDR1 and CDR2 sequences are SGHDN and FVKESK. CDR3 loop: CASSYFSYNEQFF. The CDR3 DNA reads as TGTGCCAGCAGCTATTTTAGCTACAATGAGCAGTTCTTC.

V and J are TRBV19 and TRBJ2-2; D might be TRBD2 (6 bases). V lost 6 bases and J lost 8, with 13 bases in between. Germline V lookup: CDR1 LNHDA, CDR2 SQIVND (reference sequence). The CDR3 is made up of 13 amino acids. In DNA, the CDR3 is TGTGCCAGTAGCCAAGTAGCGGCGGGGGAGCTGTTTTTT. Its translation is CASSQVAAGELFF.

The chain has TRBV10-1 and TRBJ1-1; tentatively, D is TRBD1 (6 bases). The CDR3 length is 15 residues. V lost 0 bases, J lost 1 base, and 9 bases lay in between. Germline V gene data show CDR1 as WNHNN and CDR2 as SYGVQD (reference sequence). In DNA, the CDR3 is TGCGCCAGCAGTGAGTCATCGACAGGGAACACTGAAGCTTTCTTT. Amino acids: CASSESSTGNTEAFF.

On this clone itself: At one boundary the junction diverges from the germline segment, which might be a read error. The rearrangement links TRBV6-1 to TRBJ2-3, with a tentative D call TRBD1 (6 bases). CDR3 length: 14 residues. Per germline, CDR1 MNHNS and CDR2 SASEGT. The CDR3 sequence is CASNEVEGADTQYF. The CDR3 coding sequence is TGTGCCAGCAATGAAGTAGAGGGGGCAGATACGCAGTATTTT.

This clone was recorded only once. This chain uses TRBV5-1 with TRBJ2-3, with 8 bases aligning to TRBD1. Germline V gene data show CDR1 as SGHRS and CDR2 as YFSETQ. This CDR3 has 15 amino acids. The V segment lost 5 bases and the J segment 1 base; nucleotides outside the gene matches: 6. In nucleotides, the CDR3 is TGCGCCAGCAGGCGTCAGGGGGCCGGCACAGATACGCAGTATTTT. Translated, it gives CASRRQGAGTDTQYF.

This clone was counted many times. The chain carries TRBV7-8 and TRBJ2-2; tentative D call: TRBD2 (5 bases). V lost 3 bases and J 1 base, leaving 9 bases between the germline ends. Per germline, CDR1 SGHVS and CDR2 FQNEAQ. This CDR3 comprises 15 residues. The CDR3 coding sequence is TGTGCCAGCAGCTTTTGGGCGGGGAACACCGGGGAGCTGTTTTTT. Translation: CASSFWAGNTGELFF.

The chain carries TRBV11-3 and TRBJ1-2; a possible D gene is TRBD1 (5 bases). From germline, CDR1 is SGHNT and CDR2 YENEEA. The CDR3 contains 14 residues. V was cut by 5 bases and J by 8 bases, with 18 bases left in between. CDR3 amino acids: CASSPGLLSKGYTF. Written as DNA, the CDR3 is TGTGCCAGCAGCCCGGGACTTCTTTCCAAGGGCTACACCTTC.

V usage is TRBV10-1 and J usage is TRBJ2-3; TRBD2 is a possible D gene (6 bases). CDR3 length equals 14 residues. V shed 3 bases and J shed 2 bases, with 9 bases lying between them. Germline CDR1 and CDR2: WNHNN and SYGVQD (reference sequence). The CDR3 spells CASSERGVTDTQYF. In DNA, the CDR3 is TGCGCCAGCAGTGAACGCGGGGTCACAGATACGCAGTATTTT.

This chain uses TRBV30 with TRBJ2-7; weak D call: TRBD1 (5 bases). The CDR3 sequence is 12 residues long. Per germline, CDR1 GTSNPN and CDR2 SVGIG (reference sequence). V lost 1 base to trimming and J lost 13 bases, with 17 bases between them. The CDR3 nucleotides read TGTGCCTGGAGTGACCCAGCCCGGCAGGGATACTTC. It is translated as CAWSDPARQGYF. The full variable domain, with the rest looked up from reference TRBV30 and TRBJ2-7, is SQTIHQWPATLVQPVGSPLSLECTVEGTSNPNLYWYRQAAGRGLQLLFYSVGIGQISSEVPQNLSASRPQDRQFILSSKKLLLSDSGFYLCAWSDPARQGYFGPGTRLTVT.